The 10 T cell receptor beta chains below were found in one sample sequenced in a study of brain T cells in children with intractable seizures. Sequencing used immunoSEQ multiplex PCR; TCRdb keeps in-frame clones, though not all of them. There are more than 40,000 clones in the sample; 90% occur only once, and roughly 6.5% lies in the top ten. The specimen comprised peripheral blood, sampled at surgery. These receptors originate from a girl aged 2 to 10 with tuberous sclerosis and intractable seizures.

V is TRBV3-1 (or the pseudogene TRBV3-2) and J is TRBJ1-2; unclear D gene. The CDR3 contains 16 residues. V was clipped by 0 bases and J by 6 bases, with 17 bases between them. Germline V CDR1 and CDR2: LGHDT, YNNKEL (reference sequence). The CDR3 here is CASSQDEPGSRDGYTF. As DNA, the CDR3 is TGTGCCAGCAGCCAAGACGAGCCAGGAAGCCGCGATGGCTACACCTTC.

The count of this clone is one. CDR3 in amino acids: CASSFSNSPLHF. CDR3 bases: TGTGCCAGCAGTTTCAGTAATTCACCCCTCCACTTT. This sequence joins TRBV12-3 or TRBV12-4 and TRBJ1-6, with unresolved D. The CDR3 covers 12 residues. The V and J ends lost 3 bases and 6 bases respectively, with 3 bases between them.

This chain connects TRBV6-5 to TRBJ2-3; 8 bases map to TRBD2. V lost 2 bases to trimming and J lost 5 bases; unmatched junction nucleotides: 9. This CDR3 is built from 16 residues. Looked up from germline, CDR1 is MNHEY and CDR2 is SVGAGI. The CDR3 DNA follows: TGTGCCAGCAGTTACGATTCGGGGGGGCCGAGAGATACGCAGTATTTT. Amino acid sequence: CASSYDSGGPRDTQYF.

This clone appeared a single time. This chain uses TRBV29-1 with TRBJ1-1, with D unclear. This CDR3 comprises 13 residues. Germline V gives CDR1 SQVTM, CDR2 ANQGSEA. V lost 1 base and J 8 bases, leaving 14 bases between the germline ends. The CDR3 is CSVEVARRREAFF. CDR3 nucleotide sequence: TGCAGCGTTGAAGTCGCGCGCAGGAGGGAAGCTTTCTTT. Looking up the rest from reference TRBV29-1 and TRBJ1-1 gives the full variable domain: SAVISQKPSRDICQRGTSLTIQCQVDSQVTMMFWYRQQPGQSLTLIATANQGSEATYESGFVIDKFPISRPNLTFSTLTVSNMSPEDSSIYLCSVEVARRREAFFGQGTRLTVV.

This clone was observed a single time. The chain links TRBV2 to TRBJ2-7; either TRBD1 or TRBD2 may supply D (5 bases each). Between the trimmed V and J ends, which lost 8 bases and 6 bases, there was a span of 20 bases. Germline V gene lookup returns CDR1 SNHLY and CDR2 FYNNEI. The CDR3 runs to 14 residues. The CDR3 spells CASGRGPLGPEQYV. CDR3 nucleotides: TGTGCCAGCGGCCGGGGCCCCCTCGGCCCCGAGCAGTACGTC.

This chain connects TRBV15 to TRBJ1-2; no clear D gene. V lost 5 bases and J lost 8, with 18 bases in between. Looked up from germline, CDR1 is LNHNV and CDR2 is YYDKDF (reference sequence). This CDR3 has 14 amino acids. The CDR3 DNA follows: TGTGCCACCAGCCCCCAGCTCGGGTCCAGCGGCTACACCTTC. This encodes CATSPQLGSSGYTF. Combining the CDR3 with reference TRBV15 and TRBJ1-2 gives the whole variable domain DAMVIQNPRYQVTQFGKPVTLSCSQTLNHNVMYWYQQKSSQAPKLLFHYYDKDFNNEADTPDNFQSRRPNTSFCFLDIRSPGLGDTAMYLCATSPQLGSSGYTFGSGTRLTVV.

This chain uses TRBV12-1 with TRBJ2-1; the table's D gene call, TRBD1, was not cross checked with the DNA. TRBV12-1 counts as a pseudogene. CDR3 length equals 15 residues. The CDR3 DNA reads as TGTGCCAGCAGCCCCCCTTGGACAGGGTACAATGAGCAGTTCTTC. As protein: CASSPPWTGYNEQFF.

V is TRBV24-1 and J is TRBJ1-5; maybe TRBD1 (5 bases). The CDR3 length is 16 residues. From germline, CDR1 is KGHDR and CDR2 SFDVKD. V was pared by 2 bases and J by 7 bases, with 17 bases between. DNA of the CDR3: TGTGCCACCAGTGATTCCGGGACTTTGTCAAGCCAGCCCCAGCATTTT. Amino acid sequence: CATSDSGTLSSQPQHF.

The chain has TRBV4-2 and TRBJ2-3, with a possible D match to TRBD2 (5 bases). This CDR3 is 16 amino acids long. With 4 bases removed from V and 1 base from J, the gap between germline ends came to 15 bases. Germline-derived CDR1 and CDR2 are LGHNA and YNFKEQ. The CDR3 protein is CASSPGERPGTDTQYF. DNA of the CDR3: TGTGCCAGCAGCCCCGGGGAGAGGCCTGGCACAGATACGCAGTATTTT.

In this sample, this clone turned up a few times. The chain links TRBV19 to TRBJ1-6; 9 bases are a match to TRBD1. Germline V lookup: CDR1 LNHDA, CDR2 SQIVND (reference sequence). V lost 4 bases and J lost 10; bases outside the gene matches: 11. CDR3 size: 16 residues. In DNA form, the CDR3 reads TGTGCCAGTAGTACAACCGGGACAGGGTTTGGGTCACCCCTCCACTTT. It specifies CASSTTGTGFGSPLHF.